The 28 T cell receptor beta chains below were found in one sample sequenced in a study of beta chain features in type 1 diabetes. The entirety of the isolated RNA underwent reverse transcription, so expressed TCRB transcripts were sequenced. Using immunoSEQ multiplex PCR, the repertoire was profiled, and TCRdb retains in-frame clones only, with some absent. The sample has roughly 400,000 clones; about 14% are singletons. Sequencing was performed on naive CD4+ T cells from blood. All receptors derive from a man aged 30 to 39 in good health.

The gene calls are TRBV15 and TRBJ2-1; D not certain. Germline lookup yields CDR1 LNHNV and CDR2 YYDKDF (reference sequence). The CDR3 has 14 residues. V lost 2 bases to trimming and J lost 6 bases, with 11 bases between them. The CDR3 sequence is CATSRILQFNEQFF. CDR3 in DNA: TGTGCCACCAGCAGAATATTACAGTTCAATGAGCAGTTCTTC.

In this sample, this clone turned up a few times. The chain employs TRBV4-1 and TRBJ2-3; TRBD2 matches 8 bases. V was clipped by 3 bases and J by 1 base; unmatched bases: 9. CDR1 is MGHRA and CDR2 is YSYEKL in the germline V gene. The CDR3 spans 17 residues. The CDR3 loop reads CASSHGRLARGTDTQYF. As DNA, the CDR3 is TGCGCCAGCAGCCACGGTCGACTAGCGAGGGGCACAGATACGCAGTATTTT.

The V call is TRBV14, the J call TRBJ2-7; no clear D. Germline V lookup: CDR1 SGHDN, CDR2 FVKESK. Trimming removed 6 bases at V and 2 bases at J, with 5 bases between. The CDR3 runs 11 residues. The CDR3 region has the DNA TGTGCCAGCAGAAAGGCCTACGAGCAGTACTTC. Translation: CASRKAYEQYF.

This clone has just a few counts. J is TRBJ1-1 and V is TRBV9, with D unclear. V was trimmed by 3 bases and J by 3 bases, leaving 6 bases between them. The CDR3 sequence is 12 residues long. Germline-derived CDR1 and CDR2 are SGDLS and YYNGEE. The CDR3, as DNA: TGTGCCAGCAGCGGCTACTACACTGAAGCTTTCTTT. It is translated as CASSGYYTEAFF. The full variable domain, rest sourced from reference TRBV9 and TRBJ1-1, is DSGVTQTPKHLITATGQRVTLRCSPRSGDLSVYWYQQSLDQGLQFLIQYYNGEERAKGNILERFSAQQFPDLHSELNLSSLELGDSALYFCASSGYYTEAFFGQGTRLTVV.

The rearrangement joins TRBV7-8 to TRBJ2-7; weak D call: TRBD1 (6 bases). This CDR3 contains 15 residues. CDR1 and CDR2 from the germline V gene are SGHVS and FQNEAQ. Trimming removed 5 bases from V and 4 bases from J, with 18 bases in between. This chain's CDR3 is CASSPQSGDTYEQYV. DNA of the CDR3: TGTGCCAGCAGCCCACAGAGTGGGGACACATACGAGCAGTACGTC.

This chain uses TRBV27 with TRBJ2-1; TRBD2 matches 7 bases. CDR3 length: 15 residues. V was clipped by 3 bases and J by 5 bases; unmatched bases: 7. Germline-derived CDR1 and CDR2 are MNHEY and SMNVEV (reference sequence). The CDR3 region has the DNA TGTGCCAGCAGTTTGAAAGCTAGCGGAAACAATGAGCAGTTCTTC. Amino acid sequence: CASSLKASGNNEQFF.

There are a few counts of this clone. This rearrangement joins TRBV9 to TRBJ2-7; 9 bases align to TRBD2. The CDR3 is 14 residues long. CDR1 is SGDLS and CDR2 is YYNGEE in the germline V gene. J was trimmed by 2 bases and V by 3 bases; bases with no gene match: 3. In nucleotides, the CDR3 is TGTGCCAGCAGCGGTAGCGGGGGTCCCTACGAGCAGTACTTC. Amino acid sequence: CASSGSGGPYEQYF.

The V and J genes are TRBV7-9 and TRBJ2-1; D not certain. The germline V gene encodes CDR1 SEHNR and CDR2 FQNEAQ (reference sequence). This CDR3 is built from 16 residues. The V end lost 0 bases, the J end lost 2 bases, and 11 bases lay between the germline ends. CDR3 amino acids: CASSLAMRSTYNEQFF. The DNA of the CDR3 is TGTGCCAGCAGCTTAGCTATGCGGAGTACCTACAATGAGCAGTTCTTC.

This clone appeared many times. The V and J genes are TRBV10-3 and TRBJ2-1; unclear D gene. CDR3 size: 13 residues. V was trimmed by 2 bases and J by 7 bases, leaving 9 bases between them. Germline loops: CDR1 ENHRY, CDR2 SYGVKD. The CDR3 nucleotides read TGTGCCATCAGTGAGGATACGAGAAATGAGCAGTTCTTC. Its translation is CAISEDTRNEQFF.

This chain connects TRBV11-2 to TRBJ2-1, with TRBD2 identical over 7 bases. Germline V lookup: CDR1 SGHAT, CDR2 FQNNGV. V shed 5 bases, J shed 3 bases, and the junction held 10 bases outside the gene matches. The CDR3 runs 16 residues. In DNA, the CDR3 is TGTGCCAGCAGCAGAACGCGGGGGACTTACTACAATGAGCAGTTCTTC. Translated, it gives CASSRTRGTYYNEQFF. Full variable domain (missing parts from reference TRBV11-2 and TRBJ2-1): EAGVAQSPRYKIIEKRQSVAFWCNPISGHATLYWYQQILGQGPKLLIQFQNNGVVDDSQLPKDRFSAERLKGVDSTLKIQPAKLEDSAVYLCASSRTRGTYYNEQFFGPGTRLTVL.

J is TRBJ1-2 and V is TRBV7-6; 7 bases fit TRBD1. CDR1 and CDR2 from the germline V gene are SGHVS and FNYEAQ. The CDR3 is made up of 13 amino acids. The V and J ends lost 5 bases and 7 bases, in that order; junction bases with no gene match: 7. CDR3 in DNA: TGTGCCAGCAGCCAGGACAGGACTACTGGCTACACCTTC. It specifies CASSQDRTTGYTF.

This clone was picked up a small number of times. The chain has TRBV9 and TRBJ2-1; 8 bases agree with TRBD2. This CDR3 contains 16 residues. Germline CDR1 reads SGDLS; CDR2 reads YYNGEE. J gave up 0 bases and V 1 base, and 3 bases lay outside the gene matches. This chain's CDR3 is CASSVSSGTSYNEQFF. The CDR3 region has the DNA TGTGCCAGCAGCGTAAGTAGCGGGACCTCCTACAATGAGCAGTTCTTC.

In this sample, this clone turned up a few times. The J gene is TRBJ2-4, the V gene TRBV15, with 7 bases matching TRBD1. Germline V gene lookup returns CDR1 LNHNV and CDR2 YYDKDF (reference sequence). This CDR3 has 15 residues. V gave up 0 bases and J gave up 7 bases; unmatched junction bases: 6. The CDR3 DNA follows: TGTGCCACCAGCAGAGAAAAAAAGACAGGGAACATTCAGTACTTC. This encodes CATSREKKTGNIQYF.

This clone has more than one count but fewer than ten. The chain joins TRBV2 to TRBJ1-1; 8 bases agree with TRBD1. Germline V gene lookup returns CDR1 SNHLY and CDR2 FYNNEI. Unmatched junction bases numbered 3, after V lost 8 bases and J lost 1 base. The CDR3 spans 13 residues. The CDR3: CASGDRRNTEAFF. In DNA, the CDR3 is TGTGCCAGCGGGGACAGGAGGAACACTGAAGCTTTCTTT.

The chain joins TRBV11-2 to TRBJ2-5; TRBD1 might be the D (5 bases). Germline V lookup: CDR1 SGHAT, CDR2 FQNNGV. This CDR3 has 15 residues. The V end lost 6 bases, the J end lost 4 bases, and 18 bases lay between the germline ends. CDR3 nucleotides: TGTGCCAGCAGAAAGATGGGCAGGGTCCCAGAGACCCAGTACTTC. Translated, it gives CASRKMGRVPETQYF.

Only a few counts were recorded for this clone. V gene TRBV29-1 combines with J gene TRBJ2-1; D ambiguous. With 7 bases removed from V and 0 bases from J, the gap between germline ends came to 13 bases. The CDR3 contains 14 residues. The germline gives CDR1 SQVTM, CDR2 ANQGSEA. The CDR3 here is CSATPHSSYNEQFF. CDR3 coding DNA: TGCAGCGCAACTCCCCATAGCTCCTACAATGAGCAGTTCTTC.

This clone was observed a few times. CDR3 region: CASSYTGANTEAFF. The CDR3 DNA is TGCGCCAGCAGTTATACAGGAGCGAACACTGAAGCTTTCTTT. The chain combines TRBV23-1 with TRBJ1-1; maybe TRBD1 (5 bases). TRBV23-1 is reported as an ORF; its role is uncertain. CDR3 size: 14 residues. The V gene lost 5 bases and the J gene lost 1 base, with 11 bases spanning the gap.

This chain links TRBV7-2 with TRBJ1-2, with D unclear. The CDR3 runs 14 residues. The germline CDR1 and CDR2 sequences are SGHTA and FQGNSA. V was cut by 1 base and J by 2 bases, with 8 bases left in between. As DNA, the CDR3 is TGTGCCAGCAGCTTAGTACCTCAGAACTATGGCTACACCTTC. Translated, it gives CASSLVPQNYGYTF.

J is TRBJ2-3 and V is TRBV9; no definite D call. The CDR3 is 12 amino acids. The germline V gene encodes CDR1 SGDLS and CDR2 YYNGEE. V was pared by 4 bases and J by 5 bases, with 8 bases between. This chain's CDR3 is CASSNLVDTQYF. The CDR3, as DNA: TGTGCCAGCAGCAACCTAGTAGATACGCAGTATTTT.

The chain uses TRBV2 and TRBJ2-1; 8 bases fit TRBD1. Trimming removed 7 bases from V and 6 bases from J; junction bases left unmatched: 5. The CDR3 is made up of 13 amino acids. The germline V gene encodes CDR1 SNHLY and CDR2 FYNNEI. Here the CDR3 DNA reads TGTGCCAGCAAATTAGGACAGGGCAATGAGCAGTTCTTC. Translation: CASKLGQGNEQFF.

This clone turned up a few times. V and J are TRBV4-3 and TRBJ2-3; unclear D gene. The V and J ends lost 6 bases and 0 bases respectively, with 10 bases between them. Germline V gene lookup returns CDR1 LGHNA and CDR2 YSLEER. The CDR3 has 14 residues. Written as DNA, the CDR3 is TGCGCCAGCAGTCCAACTGCGAGCACAGATACGCAGTATTTT. The encoded protein is CASSPTASTDTQYF.

In its sample, this clone was seen a few times. The chain links TRBV7-9 to TRBJ1-2, with D possibly TRBD1 on 6 matching bases. V lost 4 bases and J lost 4, with 22 bases in between. The CDR3 is 17 amino acids. Germline V lookup: CDR1 SEHNR, CDR2 FQNEAQ (reference sequence). The CDR3 DNA reads TGTGCCAGCAGCTCCATCTATCCCAGGGGATTGTCCTATGGCTACACCTTC. Its translation: CASSSIYPRGLSYGYTF.

This chain links TRBV15 with TRBJ1-2; D is ambiguous. Germline V gene sequence: CDR1 LNHNV, CDR2 YYDKDF (reference sequence). V was trimmed by 0 bases and J by 10 bases, leaving 15 bases between them. This CDR3 contains 14 residues. The DNA for the CDR3 is TGTGCCACCAGCAGAGATGGGAAGGGCTGGGACTACACCTTC. This sequence encodes CATSRDGKGWDYTF.

This clone was seen only a few times. This sequence joins TRBV6-5 and TRBJ2-1, with a tentative D call TRBD1 (6 bases). Germline assignment: CDR1 MNHEY and CDR2 SVGAGI. With 5 bases removed from V and 1 base from J, the gap between germline ends came to 12 bases. This CDR3 has 15 amino acids. The chain's CDR3 is CASSTGMGSYNEQFF. CDR3 DNA sequence: TGTGCCAGCAGTACAGGGATGGGGTCCTACAATGAGCAGTTCTTC.

This clone was seen a handful of times. The genes are TRBV29-1 and TRBJ1-5; no clear D gene. Germline assignment: CDR1 SQVTM and CDR2 ANQGSEA. Between the trimmed V and J ends, which lost 6 bases and 0 bases, there was a span of 6 bases. The CDR3 spans 12 residues. Here the CDR3 reads CSVSYSNQPQHF. The CDR3 coding sequence is TGCAGCGTAAGTTATAGCAATCAGCCCCAGCATTTT.

This clone was seen a few times. This chain connects TRBV25-1 to TRBJ2-5, with 7 bases aligning to TRBD2. The germline gives CDR1 MGHDK, CDR2 SYGVNS. This CDR3 has 11 amino acids. Unmatched junction bases numbered 5, after V lost 6 bases and J lost 10 bases. CDR3 residues: CASRAGGGQYF. The CDR3, as DNA: TGTGCCAGCAGGGCTGGGGGGGGCCAGTACTTC.

The table lists this clone with a few counts. The chain has TRBV20-1 and TRBJ2-7, with a tentative D call TRBD2 (5 bases). Trimming removed 6 bases from V and 0 bases from J, with 6 bases in between. Germline loops: CDR1 DFQATT, CDR2 SNEGSKA (reference sequence). CDR3 length: 11 residues. The CDR3, as DNA: TGCAGTGCGGAGGACTCCTACGAGCAGTACTTC. Translated: CSAEDSYEQYF.

This clone showed up just a few times. The gene calls are TRBV19 and TRBJ2-3; no clear D gene. This CDR3 region has 13 residues. V was cut by 4 bases and J by 2 bases, with 7 bases left in between. The germline gives CDR1 LNHDA, CDR2 SQIVND (reference sequence). This CDR3 is CASSKRPTDTQYF. In DNA, the CDR3 is TGTGCCAGTAGTAAACGTCCCACAGATACGCAGTATTTT.